This entry describes one T cell receptor (beta chain). As yet, its antigen is unknown. CD45RO-negative cells were positively selected for CCR7, leaving out terminally differentiated effector memory CD45RA+ cells. The sample belongs to a study of shared clonotypes between healthy human individuals. CDR1 MNHEY and CDR2 SMNVEV come from the germline V gene (reference sequence). This CDR3 comprises 16 residues. The junction had 11 bases not matched to a gene; V was cut back by 5 bases and J by 3 bases. The data were produced by immunoSEQ multiplex PCR, yet TCRdb's version contains in-frame clones alone and is incomplete. The sample shows millions of clones, about 92% of them seen only once. Study observations and caveats: Shared clonotypes across all four donors exceeded non-shared ones in generation probability.

The V gene is TRBV27, the J gene TRBJ2-7; 9 bases map to TRBD1. Sequencing was performed on naive CD8+ T cells from PBMCs. This TCR derives from a young man in good health. Some clones in this sample may be carry-over from other donors' samples. The CDR3 region is CASSPRGQGLDYEQYF. DNA for the CDR3: TGTGCCAGCAGTCCCCGGGGACAGGGATTGGACTACGAGCAGTACTTC.